The 20 T cell receptor beta chains in this list originate from one sample, sequenced in a study of cytomegalovirus exposure and HLA in healthy donors. A multiplex PCR was run with 60 Vbeta primers and 13 Jbeta primers. TCRdb's table, derived via immunoSEQ multiplex PCR, lists solely in-frame clones and lacks some. The sample records approximately 220,000 clones, less than 85% being singletons. Sequenced material: PBMCs. Source of these receptors: a man between 18 and 35 years old in good health and CMV-seronegative.

This chain uses TRBV15 with TRBJ2-1, with 9 nucleotides matching TRBD1. Germline lookup yields CDR1 LNHNV and CDR2 YYDKDF (reference sequence). The CDR3 extends over 17 amino acids. V shed 3 bases, J shed 4 bases, and the junction held 10 bases outside the gene matches. The CDR3: CATSSRNMGQGYNEQFF. The CDR3 DNA sequence: TGTGCCACCAGCAGTCGAAACATGGGACAGGGATACAATGAGCAGTTCTTC.

The rearrangement joins TRBV5-1 to TRBJ2-1, with D possibly TRBD2 on 6 matching bases. CDR3 size: 13 residues. Looked up from germline, CDR1 is SGHRS and CDR2 is YFSETQ. Trimming cost V 4 bases and J 3 bases, with 8 bases left between them. CDR3 sequence: CASSGDFYNEQFF. CDR3 coding DNA: TGCGCCAGCAGCGGGGACTTCTACAATGAGCAGTTCTTC.

The rearrangement links TRBV5-1 to TRBJ2-7, with 8 positions matching TRBD1. The ends lost 1 base at V and 0 bases at J; junction bases unmatched: 3. The CDR3 is 15 residues long. Germline CDR1 is SGHRS and CDR2 is YFSETQ. CDR3 DNA: TGCGCCAGCAGCTTGCAGGGGGCCAGCTCCTACGAGCAGTACTTC. This codes for CASSLQGASSYEQYF.

The CDR3 reads CASSVGTGVLSGNTIYF. Here the CDR3 DNA reads TGTGCCAGCAGCGTAGGGACAGGGGTGCTCTCTGGAAACACCATATATTTT. This chain joins TRBV9 and TRBJ1-3, with 9 positions matching TRBD1. This CDR3 is 17 amino acids long. CDR1 is SGDLS and CDR2 is YYNGEE in the germline V gene. Unmatched junction bases numbered 4, after V lost 0 bases and J lost 0 bases.

This chain connects TRBV27 to TRBJ2-3, with D maybe TRBD2 (5 bases). The CDR3 extends over 17 amino acids. Germline CDR1 reads MNHEY; CDR2 reads SMNVEV (reference sequence). V lost 6 bases to trimming and J lost 1 base, with 20 bases between them. Here the CDR3 reads CASRQRAASPGTDTQYF. The CDR3 nucleotides are TGTGCCAGCAGACAGCGAGCGGCCAGCCCTGGCACAGATACGCAGTATTTT.

This chain joins TRBV27 and TRBJ2-1, with 10 bases matching TRBD2. This CDR3 has 14 amino acids. The germline V gene has CDR1 MNHEY and CDR2 SMNVEV (reference sequence). V shed 6 bases, J shed 8 bases, and the junction held 7 bases outside the gene matches. CDR3 region: CASRALAGEYEQFF. In nucleotides, the CDR3 is TGTGCCAGCAGAGCGCTAGCGGGAGAGTATGAGCAGTTCTTC.

The sample holds one count of this clone. This chain connects TRBV7-9 to TRBJ1-5, with D unclear. Germline V CDR1 and CDR2: SEHNR, FQNEAQ (reference sequence). The CDR3 totals 12 residues. The V and J ends lost 4 bases and 4 bases respectively, with 5 bases between them. The CDR3 sequence is CASSSLNQPQHF. The CDR3 coding sequence is TGTGCCAGCAGCTCGTTAAATCAGCCCCAGCATTTT. The full variable domain, rest sourced from reference TRBV7-9 and TRBJ1-5, is DTGVSQNPRHKITKRGQNVTFRCDPISEHNRLYWYRQTLGQGPEFLTYFQNEAQLEKSRLLSDRFSAERPKGSFSTLEIQRTEQGDSAMYLCASSSLNQPQHFGDGTRLSIL.

This clone is a singleton in its sample. This chain uses TRBV18 with TRBJ2-1, with TRBD2 identical over 9 bases. CDR3 size: 17 residues. Germline lookup yields CDR1 KGHSH and CDR2 LQKENI. Unmatched junction bases numbered 8, after V lost 2 bases and J lost 3 bases. The CDR3 DNA reads TGTGCCAGCTCACCAGAACGACTAGCGGCAAACTACAATGAGCAGTTCTTC. It codes for CASSPERLAANYNEQFF.

The chain employs TRBV29-1 and TRBJ2-5; D unclear. Trimming removed 6 bases from V and 5 bases from J, with 10 bases in between. Germline CDR1 reads SQVTM; CDR2 reads ANQGSEA. CDR3 length: 11 amino acids. CDR3 bases: TGCAGCGTGACTTTTGGGGAGACCCAGTACTTC. This sequence encodes CSVTFGETQYF.

The rearrangement links TRBV27 to TRBJ1-2; no reliable D call. Germline-derived CDR1 and CDR2 are MNHEY and SMNVEV (reference sequence). CDR3 length: 16 residues. With 1 base removed from V and 3 bases from J, the gap between germline ends came to 15 bases. The CDR3 loop is CASSLFPRGRDYGYTF. The CDR3 region has the DNA TGTGCCAGCAGTTTATTCCCTCGGGGTCGGGACTATGGCTACACCTTC.

V usage is TRBV7-6 and J usage is TRBJ2-5; tentative D call: TRBD1 (6 bases). The germline V and J ends were trimmed by 3 bases and 9 bases, with 14 bases remaining between them. Germline V lookup: CDR1 SGHVS, CDR2 FNYEAQ. The CDR3 runs 13 residues. CDR3 coding DNA: TGTGCCAGCAGCTTGGGGGCAGGCCAGTCCCAGTACTTC. This translates into CASSLGAGQSQYF.

V gene TRBV2 combines with J gene TRBJ1-2; D unclear. The CDR3 loop spans 12 amino acids. Trimming cost V 4 bases and J 4 bases, with 7 bases left between them. Germline CDR1 reads SNHLY; CDR2 reads FYNNEI. The CDR3 protein is CASSGRFYGYTF. CDR3 in DNA: TGTGCCAGCAGTGGGCGGTTCTATGGCTACACCTTC.

The chain combines TRBV27 with TRBJ1-2; no clear D gene. Per the germline V gene, CDR1 is MNHEY and CDR2 is SMNVEV (reference sequence). CDR3 length: 13 residues. Deletions cut 2 bases from V and 1 base from J, with 5 bases between. The CDR3 loop is CASSLTDNYGYTF. Written as DNA, the CDR3 is TGTGCCAGCAGTTTAACAGATAACTATGGCTACACCTTC.

This clone was counted a few times. The gene calls are TRBV6-1 and TRBJ2-5; the match to TRBD2 covers 9 bases. Matching the DNA end better, TRBJ2-7 makes the J call doubtful. The CDR3 is 14 residues long. Looked up from germline, CDR1 is MNHNS and CDR2 is SASEGT. The CDR3 bases are TGTGCCAGCAGTGTCGAGACTAGCGGCTACGAGCAGTACTTC. Its protein product is CASSVETSGYEQYF.

This clone was counted once. This chain connects TRBV7-9 to TRBJ2-1; D is uncertain. This CDR3 has 11 residues. Germline CDR1 SEHNR, CDR2 FQNEAQ (reference sequence). Trimming left V 3 bases short and J 6 bases short, with 3 bases between. This CDR3 is CASSFGNEQFF. CDR3 DNA: TGTGCCAGCAGCTTCGGCAATGAGCAGTTCTTC. The whole variable domain, filled in from reference TRBV7-9 and TRBJ2-1, reads DTGVSQNPRHKITKRGQNVTFRCDPISEHNRLYWYRQTLGQGPEFLTYFQNEAQLEKSRLLSDRFSAERPKGSFSTLEIQRTEQGDSAMYLCASSFGNEQFFGPGTRLTVL.

This chain connects TRBV5-1 to TRBJ1-1; D is undetermined. Germline V gene lookup returns CDR1 SGHRS and CDR2 YFSETQ. Trimming removed 4 bases at V and 12 bases at J, with 22 bases between. This CDR3 is 14 amino acids long. CDR3 bases: TGCGCCAGCAGCGCAACCAGCCAGGATTTTCCCCCTTTCTTT. Protein sequence: CASSATSQDFPPFF.

This chain uses TRBV5-1 with TRBJ2-7; 12 positions agree with TRBD2. With V trimmed by 5 bases and J by 7 bases, 10 bases remained unmatched. The CDR3 is made up of 15 amino acids. Germline V CDR1 and CDR2: SGHRS, YFSETQ. In DNA, the CDR3 is TGCGCCAGCAGATTATCCGGGACTAGCGGGTTGGAGCAGTACTTC. Translated: CASRLSGTSGLEQYF.

The J gene is TRBJ1-1, the V gene TRBV4-1; D may be TRBD1 (5 bases). The germline gives CDR1 MGHRA, CDR2 YSYEKL. With 2 bases removed from V and 1 base from J, the gap between germline ends came to 14 bases. This CDR3 has 16 residues. The CDR3 nucleotides read TGCGCCAGCAGCCAATTAAAGGGGATAGGGAACACTGAAGCTTTCTTT. This translates into CASSQLKGIGNTEAFF.

This chain connects TRBV6-5 to TRBJ2-7, with 11 bases that match TRBD2. Trimming removed 2 bases from V and 4 bases from J; junction bases left unmatched: 4. This CDR3 spans 15 amino acids. CDR1 is MNHEY, CDR2 SVGAGI, per germline. DNA for the CDR3: TGTGCCAGCAGTTACCTTGGGACTAGCGGTTACGAGCAGTACTTC. Translated, it gives CASSYLGTSGYEQYF.

The rearrangement links TRBV9 to TRBJ2-2; D unclear. CDR1 and CDR2 (germline): SGDLS, YYNGEE. Trimming stripped 5 bases from V and 5 bases from J, with 10 bases between. The CDR3 loop spans 13 amino acids. This CDR3 reads CASSRGGTGELFF. In nucleotides, the CDR3 is TGTGCCAGCAGTCGAGGCGGAACCGGGGAGCTGTTTTTT. The full variable domain, rest sourced from reference TRBV9 and TRBJ2-2, is DSGVTQTPKHLITATGQRVTLRCSPRSGDLSVYWYQQSLDQGLQFLIQYYNGEERAKGNILERFSAQQFPDLHSELNLSSLELGDSALYFCASSRGGTGELFFGEGSRLTVL.